This is a list of T cell receptor beta chains from one sample in a study of T cells in Graves' hyperthyroidism and ophthalmopathy. TCRdb ran MiXCR on the multiplex PCR reads and lists one entry per CDR3 protein. The data show about 510,000 distinct CDR3 sequences, roughly 45% seen once. The material sequenced was peripheral blood or thyroid tissue (not recorded which). Receptors originate from an adult woman with Graves' disease, either hyperthyroidism or ophthalmopathy (not recorded which). Each CDR3 is given with its conserved first and last residue. D genes are given only for firm matches. Not every row has a clone size; where given, it reads once, few, many or a size class.

>many|.|TRBV7-8|TRBJ2-5
TGTGCCAGCCAAGGTGGCTTTCGGGAGACCCAGTACTTC
CASQGGFRETQYF
>.|TRBD2|TRBV7-9|TRBJ2-7
TGTGCCAGCAGGGGACGGACTAGCGGTCTCTACGAGCAGTACTTC
CASRGRTSGLYEQYF
>many|TRBD2|TRBV19|TRBJ2-3
TGTGCCAGTAGTTCCCGACTAGCGGAGAGCACAGATACGCAGTATTTT
CASSSRLAESTDTQYF
>.|.|TRBV12-5|TRBJ1-4
TGTGCTAGTGGTTTTCCTAGCGATCCGACTAATGAAAAACTGTTTTTT
CASGFPSDPTNEKLFF
>.|.|TRBV19|TRBJ1-5
TGTGCCAGTAGTATTGTCGCCTGGAGCAATCAGCCCCAGCATTTT
CASSIVAWSNQPQHF
>.|.|TRBV5-1|TRBJ1-1
TGCGCCAGCAGCTTGGCAGCGCCGATGAACACTGAAGCTTTCTTT
CASSLAAPMNTEAFF
>many|.|TRBV5-4|TRBJ2-5
TGTGCCGGTAGCCGGGACACGCAAGAGACCCAGTACTTC
CAGSRDTQETQYF
>.|TRBD1|TRBV13|TRBJ1-1
TGTGCCAGCAGCTTAGGGGGACAGGGTTTCGCTGAAGCTTTCTTT
CASSLGGQGFAEAFF
>.|.|TRBV10-3|TRBJ1-1
TGTGCCATCAGTGAGCGGAAGGGGAAGGACACTGAAGCTTTCTTT
CAISERKGKDTEAFF
>.|TRBD2|TRBV12-3/TRBV12-4|TRBJ2-2
TGTGCCAGCAGTCTTAGCGGGAGGCCTAACACCGGGGAGCTGTTTTTT
CASSLSGRPNTGELFF
>many|.|TRBV10-1|TRBJ2-2
TGCGCCAGCAGTGAACGTTTCGGGCGATCGAACACCGGGGAGCTGTTTTTT
CASSERFGRSNTGELFF
>many|.|TRBV7-8|TRBJ1-1
TGTGCCAGTAGGCAGACCATGAACACTGAAGCTTTCTTT
CASRQTMNTEAFF
>few|.|TRBV15|TRBJ1-5
TGTGCCACCAGCAGAGGACAGCCAGATCAGCCCCAGCATTTT
CATSRGQPDQPQHF
>.|.|TRBV13|TRBJ2-2
TGTGCCAGCAGCTTAGGGGGCAGGTACACCGGGGAGCTGTTTTTT
CASSLGGRYTGELFF
>many|TRBD1|TRBV30|TRBJ1-1
TGTGCCTGGAGTGTATATTGGACAGGGGGAATGAACACTGAAGCTTTCTTT
CAWSVYWTGGMNTEAFF
>few|.|TRBV5-1|TRBJ1-4
TGCGCCAGCAGCTTGACGTGGGATCCAAATGAAAAACTGTTTTTT
CASSLTWDPNEKLFF
>.|.|TRBV19|TRBJ1-1
TGTGCCAGCTCAGCGAGCCCCATGAACACTGAAGCTTTCTTT
CASSASPMNTEAFF
>few|TRBD1|TRBV7-8|TRBJ1-6
TGTGCCAGCAGCCTCACAGGGGGCTGGTCACCCCTCCACTTT
CASSLTGGWSPLHF
>.|TRBD1|TRBV7-9|TRBJ1-1
TGTGCCAGCAGCTTTGGGGGGACAGGGGGCGGGACTGAAGCTTTCTTT
CASSFGGTGGGTEAFF
>many|.|TRBV3-1|TRBJ2-5
TGTGCCAGCAGCCAAGCGGGGGCGGAGACCCAGTACTTC
CASSQAGAETQYF
>few|TRBD1|TRBV2|TRBJ1-1
TGTGCCAGCAGTGAATGGGACAGTCAAAAAGCTTTCTTT
CASSEWDSQKAFF
>.|TRBD1|TRBV14|TRBJ1-2
TGTGCCAGCAGTTTTGTGACTCCGGGACAGGGGTATGGCTACACCTTC
CASSFVTPGQGYGYTF
>many|.|TRBV19|TRBJ2-7
TGTGCCAGTAGTACCCCCGGCGGATCCTACGAGCAGTACTTC
CASSTPGGSYEQYF
>.|.|TRBV10-3|TRBJ1-4
TGTGCCATCGGGGGGGGTGAAAAACTGTTTTTT
CAIGGGEKLFF
>.|.|TRBV6-5|TRBJ2-2
TGTGCCAGCAGTTTAATTGGGTGGGGGATTACGAACACCGGGGAGCTGTTTTTT
CASSLIGWGITNTGELFF
>many|.|TRBV20-1|TRBJ1-2
TGCAGTGCGAGTGGGTCCCTGGAAGGCTACACCTTC
CSASGSLEGYTF
>many|.|TRBV20-1|TRBJ1-4
TGCAGTGCAGGGGGTGCGGGTAATGAAAAACTGTTTTTT
CSAGGAGNEKLFF
>once|.|TRBV7-9|TRBJ1-1
TGTGCCAGCAGCTTCCAGGGGCGGACAACTGAAGCTTTCTTT
CASSFQGRTTEAFF
>many|TRBD1|TRBV20-1|TRBJ1-5
TGCAGTGCATCCAGACAGGGTTATCAGCCCCAGCATTTT
CSASRQGYQPQHF
>.|.|TRBV5-7|TRBJ1-5
TGCCCTGACGGGGATCAGCCCCAGCATTTT
CPDGDQPQHF
>.|.|TRBV10-3|TRBJ1-5
TGTGCCATCAGTGAAGGCAGGACAGTTGGCAATCAGCCCCAGCATTTT
CAISEGRTVGNQPQHF
>many|.|TRBV2|TRBJ1-1
TGTGCCAGCAACCCGTCCCCAGGTGAAGCTTTCTTT
CASNPSPGEAFF
>.|.|TRBV13|TRBJ1-2
TGTGCCAGCAGCTTAGCCCGGGCCTTTCGGCGTGGCTACACCTTC
CASSLARAFRRGYTF
>many|.|TRBV13|TRBJ1-2
TGTGCCAGCAGCTTTCCTGATCGGGGCTACACCTTC
CASSFPDRGYTF
>many|TRBD2|TRBV10-3|TRBJ2-5
TGTGCCATCAGTGCTCACACTAGCGGGAGGGCCGGGGAGACCCAGTACTTC
CAISAHTSGRAGETQYF
>many|.|TRBV12-3/TRBV12-4|TRBJ1-1
TGTGCCAGCAGTTTGCCAGGAGCTCGGGGAGCTTTCTTT
CASSLPGARGAFF
>.|TRBD1|TRBV12-3/TRBV12-4|TRBJ1-1
TGTGCCAGCAGGATGGGACAGGGGGCAGCTTTCTTT
CASRMGQGAAFF
>.|.|TRBV12-3/TRBV12-4|TRBJ1-3
TGTGCCAGCAGCGTAAACAGGGAGAGAGGAAACACCATATATTTT
CASSVNRERGNTIYF
>.|.|TRBV29-1|TRBJ1-2
TGCAGCGTTCAGGCCTTCTATGGCTACACCTTC
CSVQAFYGYTF
>.|.|TRBV12-3/TRBV12-4|TRBJ1-1
TGTGCCAGCAGTTTAGTCCTAACGAACACTGAAGCTTTCTTT
CASSLVLTNTEAFF
>once|.|TRBV2|TRBJ1-6
TGTGCCAGGGGTGGCGGCCAAGGATCACCCCTCCACTTT
CARGGGQGSPLHF
>.|.|TRBV7-2|TRBJ2-5
TGTGCCAGCAGTTCGCGAGCGGGCGCCGAGACCCAGTACTTC
CASSSRAGAETQYF
>few|.|TRBV5-5|TRBJ2-2
TGTGCCAGCAGCTTGGATTGGACACCGAACACCGGGGAGCTGTTTTTT
CASSLDWTPNTGELFF
>few|.|TRBV12-3/TRBV12-4|TRBJ2-2
TGTGCCAGCAGGCAACAAGGTCTGGACACCGGGGAGCTGTTTTTT
CASRQQGLDTGELFF
>many|.|TRBV4-3|TRBJ1-4
TGCGCCAGCAGCCAATCTGGGCTGATAAATGAAAAACTGTTTTTT
CASSQSGLINEKLFF
>.|.|TRBV7-6|TRBJ2-5
TGTGCCAGCAGCTTACTTGTTGGGTACCTCCAAGAGACCCAGTACTTC
CASSLLVGYLQETQYF
>many|.|TRBV7-9|TRBJ2-6
TGTGCCAGCAGCCCCCTAGCATCTGGGGCCAACGTCCTGACTTTC
CASSPLASGANVLTF